This record covers a single T cell receptor beta chain. V gave up 0 bases and J gave up 7 bases, with 7 bases separating them. CDR1 is SGHRS, CDR2 YFSETQ, per germline. CDR3 length equals 13 residues. Per the original methods: From reference gene primer amplification, estimates of nucleated cell counts were derived. The table came from immunoSEQ multiplex PCR; TCRdb's copy has only in-frame clones and leaves some out. That table is the source of V, J and clone size, and D and trimming were worked out from the DNA. Of 150,000 to 200,000 clones in the sample, 85% to 90% were seen once. The source of the sample is a study of blood T cell repertoires in COVID-19. Turning to the study itself: Samples taken during acute and convalescent COVID-19 were collected in the United States, Italy and Spain. T cells, B-cell-depleted T cells, or PBMCs provided the cDNA or gDNA that served as material.

The source of this sequence is a woman aged 80 or over in a cohort sampled during active or convalescent COVID-19. The sequenced sample was peripheral blood. The chain links TRBV5-1 to TRBJ1-4; maybe TRBD1 (5 bases). DNA of the CDR3: TGCGCCAGCAGCTTGGAGGGGTCTGAAAAACTGTTTTTT. Translating it yields CASSLEGSEKLFF.